The clone carrying this T cell receptor beta chain was seen a handful of times. These data belong to a study of blood T cells in healthy people across ages. The germline gives CDR1 SGHRS, CDR2 YFSETQ. The length of the CDR3 is 15 residues. A J-beta primer mix and a sample-barcoded 5' primer were used in a second PCR of about 6 to 12 cycles. There were at least 2.5 million CDR3-containing paired-end reads obtained from each sample. TCRdb re-analysed the 5' RACE reads in MiXCR, keeping a single row per CDR3 protein. The data contain roughly 500,000 distinct CDR3 sequences, 27% of them singletons. This receptor was taken from a woman in her 70s in good health. The rearrangement links TRBV5-1 to TRBJ2-5; TRBD2 matches at 11 bases. The closer fit of TRBJ2-7 to the DNA end suggests the J call may be wrong. Sequencing was done on a sample of blood. The CDR3 coding sequence is TGCGCCAGCAGCCCCGGGACTAGCGGCGGGCTCGAGCAGTACTTC. It codes for CASSPGTSGGLEQYF.